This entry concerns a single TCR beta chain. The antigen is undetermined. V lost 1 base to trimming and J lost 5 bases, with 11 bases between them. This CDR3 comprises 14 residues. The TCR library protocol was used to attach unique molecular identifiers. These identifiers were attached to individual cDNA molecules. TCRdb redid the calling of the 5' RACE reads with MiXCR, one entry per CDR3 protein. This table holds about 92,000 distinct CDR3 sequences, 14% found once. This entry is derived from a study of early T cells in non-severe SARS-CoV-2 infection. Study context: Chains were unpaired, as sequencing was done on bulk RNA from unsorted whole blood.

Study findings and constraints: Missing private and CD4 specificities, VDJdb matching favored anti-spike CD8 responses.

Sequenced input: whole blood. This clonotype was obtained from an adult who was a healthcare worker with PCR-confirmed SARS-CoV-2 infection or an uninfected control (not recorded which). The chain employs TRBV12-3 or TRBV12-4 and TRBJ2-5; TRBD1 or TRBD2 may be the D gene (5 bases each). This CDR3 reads CASSLGGKVETQYF. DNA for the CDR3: TGTGCCAGCAGTTTAGGGGGGAAAGTCGAGACCCAGTACTTC.